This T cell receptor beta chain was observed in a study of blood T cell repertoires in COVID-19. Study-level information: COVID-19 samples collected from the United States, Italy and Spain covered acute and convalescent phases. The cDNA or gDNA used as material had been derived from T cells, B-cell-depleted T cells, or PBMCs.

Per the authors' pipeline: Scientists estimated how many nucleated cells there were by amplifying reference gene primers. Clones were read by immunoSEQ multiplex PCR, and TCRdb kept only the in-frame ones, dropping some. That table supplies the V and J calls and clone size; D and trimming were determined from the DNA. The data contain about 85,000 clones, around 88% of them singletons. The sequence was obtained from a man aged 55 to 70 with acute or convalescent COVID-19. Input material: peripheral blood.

CDR3 DNA: TGTGCCAGCAGTTACCCGGCGGGGGGGTTGGCCCTTAGGGATCAGCCCCAGCATTTT. Amino acids: CASSYPAGGLALRDQPQHF. The chain carries TRBV6-9 and TRBJ1-5, with D possibly being TRBD1 (5 bases). CDR3 length equals 19 residues. V was trimmed by 3 bases and J by 5 bases, leaving 26 bases between them. Germline V lookup: CDR1 MNHGY, CDR2 SVAAGI.